This TCR beta chain stems from a study of blood T cell repertoires in COVID-19. Study background: Acute and convalescent COVID-19 specimens originated in the United States, Italy and Spain. T cells, B-cell-depleted T cells, or PBMCs supplied cDNA or gDNA.

This clone came up once. In the original processing: Counts of nucleated cells, estimated from reference gene primer amplification, were obtained. Clones were read by immunoSEQ multiplex PCR, and TCRdb kept only the in-frame ones, dropping some. That table is the source of V, J and clone size, and D and trimming were worked out from the DNA. Here the sample spans tens of thousands of clones, roughly 80% being singletons. Trimming cost V 7 bases and J 8 bases; bases outside gene matches: 14. The CDR3 covers 15 residues. Germline V CDR1 and CDR2: MDHEN, SYDVKM. Sequencing was performed on peripheral blood. The clonotype was recovered from a woman at least 80 years old with acute or convalescent COVID-19. The chain combines TRBV28 with TRBJ1-2; 9 bases are a match to TRBD1. The CDR3 spells CASTLPGTGRKGYTF. The DNA for the CDR3 is TGTGCCAGCACCCTACCCGGGACAGGGAGAAAGGGCTACACCTTC.